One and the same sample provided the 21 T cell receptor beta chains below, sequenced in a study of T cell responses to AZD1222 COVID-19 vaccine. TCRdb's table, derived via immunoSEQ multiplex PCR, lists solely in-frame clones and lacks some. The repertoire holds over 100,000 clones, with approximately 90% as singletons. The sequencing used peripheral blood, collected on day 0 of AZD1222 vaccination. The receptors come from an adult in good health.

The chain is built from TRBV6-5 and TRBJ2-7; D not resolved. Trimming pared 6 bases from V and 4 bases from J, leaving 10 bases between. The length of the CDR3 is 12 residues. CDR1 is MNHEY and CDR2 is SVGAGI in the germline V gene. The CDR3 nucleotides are TGTGCCAGCAGCGTGCGCCGATACGAGCAGTACTTC. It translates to CASSVRRYEQYF.

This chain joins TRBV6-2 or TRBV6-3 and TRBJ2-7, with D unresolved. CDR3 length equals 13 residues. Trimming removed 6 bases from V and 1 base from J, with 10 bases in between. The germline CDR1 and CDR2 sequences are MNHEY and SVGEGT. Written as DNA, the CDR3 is TGTGCCAGCAGCGTGTTGGTATCCTACGAGCAGTACTTC. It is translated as CASSVLVSYEQYF.

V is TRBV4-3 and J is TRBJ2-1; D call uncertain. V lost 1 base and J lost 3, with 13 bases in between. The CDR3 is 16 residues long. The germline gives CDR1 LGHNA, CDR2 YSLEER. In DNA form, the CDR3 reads TGCGCCAGCAGCCAAGCGTGGGCCGCCAACTACAATGAGCAGTTCTTC. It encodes CASSQAWAANYNEQFF.

DNA of the CDR3: TGTGCCAGCAGTTCGGGCTACGAGCAGTACTTC. Protein sequence: CASSSGYEQYF. The V gene is TRBV12-3 or TRBV12-4, the J gene TRBJ2-7; D gene uncertain. There are 11 residues in the CDR3. Trimming stripped 4 bases from V and 3 bases from J, with 4 bases between.

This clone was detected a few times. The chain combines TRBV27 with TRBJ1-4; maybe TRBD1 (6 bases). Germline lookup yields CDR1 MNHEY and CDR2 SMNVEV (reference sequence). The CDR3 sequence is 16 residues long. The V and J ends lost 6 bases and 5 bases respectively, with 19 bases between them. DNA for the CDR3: TGTGCCAGCAGAGCCCCCAGGGATGGGGGCAATGAAAAACTGTTTTTT. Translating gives CASRAPRDGGNEKLFF.

The CDR3 DNA reads TGCGCCAGCAGCCAAGATCTCGGGTTATTAGGTGGCTACACCTTC. Translated, it gives CASSQDLGLLGGYTF. This chain connects TRBV4-3 to TRBJ1-2; D uncertain. This CDR3 has 15 amino acids. CDR1 and CDR2 (germline): LGHNA, YSLEER. V lost 0 bases and J 7 bases, leaving 15 bases between the germline ends.

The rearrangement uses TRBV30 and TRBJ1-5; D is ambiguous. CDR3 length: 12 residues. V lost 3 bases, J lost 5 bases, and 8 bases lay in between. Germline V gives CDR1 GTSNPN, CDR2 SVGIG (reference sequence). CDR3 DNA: TGTGCCTGGAGCAATCAAGATCAGCCCCAGCATTTT. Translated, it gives CAWSNQDQPQHF.

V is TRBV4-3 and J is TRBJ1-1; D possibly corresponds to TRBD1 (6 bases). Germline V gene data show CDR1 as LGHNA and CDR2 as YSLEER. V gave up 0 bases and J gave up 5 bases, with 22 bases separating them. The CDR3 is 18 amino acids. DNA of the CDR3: TGCGCCAGCAGCCAAGACGCAGGTGTGGGGGCCTTAGGAACTGAAGCTTTCTTT. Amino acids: CASSQDAGVGALGTEAFF.

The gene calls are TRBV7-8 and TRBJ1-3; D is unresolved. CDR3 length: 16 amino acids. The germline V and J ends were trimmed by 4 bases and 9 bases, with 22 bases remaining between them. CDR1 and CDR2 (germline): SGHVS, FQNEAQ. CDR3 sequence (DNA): TGTGCCAGCAGCTCAGGCGGCCCTAGCTCAGGTGGCACCATATATTTT. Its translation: CASSSGGPSSGGTIYF. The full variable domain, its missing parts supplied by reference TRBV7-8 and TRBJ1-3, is GAGVSQSPRYKVAKRGQDVALRCDPISGHVSLFWYQQALGQGPEFLTYFQNEAQLDKSGLPSDRFFAERPEGSVSTLKIQRTQQEDSAVYLCASSSGGPSSGGTIYFGEGSWLTVV.

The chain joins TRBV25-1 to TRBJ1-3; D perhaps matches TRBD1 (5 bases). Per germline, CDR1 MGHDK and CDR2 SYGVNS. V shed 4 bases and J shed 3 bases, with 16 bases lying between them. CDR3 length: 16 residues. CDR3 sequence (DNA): TGTGCCAGCAGTGTTTGGGCAGGGTCGGGTGGAAACACCATATATTTT. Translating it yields CASSVWAGSGGNTIYF.

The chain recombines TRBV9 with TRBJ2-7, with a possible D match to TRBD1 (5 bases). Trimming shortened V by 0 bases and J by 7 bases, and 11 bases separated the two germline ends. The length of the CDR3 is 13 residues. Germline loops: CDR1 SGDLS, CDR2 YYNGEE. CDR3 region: CASSVDPGREQYF. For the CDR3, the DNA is TGTGCCAGCAGCGTAGATCCAGGGCGGGAGCAGTACTTC.

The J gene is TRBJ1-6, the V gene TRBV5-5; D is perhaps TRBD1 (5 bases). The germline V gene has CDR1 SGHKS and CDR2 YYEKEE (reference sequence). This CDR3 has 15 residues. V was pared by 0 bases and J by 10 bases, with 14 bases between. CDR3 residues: CASSLGRGMGSPLHF. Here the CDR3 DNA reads TGTGCCAGCAGCTTGGGTAGGGGAATGGGGTCACCCCTCCACTTT.

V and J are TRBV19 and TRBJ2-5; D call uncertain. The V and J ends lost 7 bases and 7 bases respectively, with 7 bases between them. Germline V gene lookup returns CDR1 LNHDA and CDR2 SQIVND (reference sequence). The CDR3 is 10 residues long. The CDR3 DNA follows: TGTGCCAGTATGTCTCCGACCCAGTACTTC. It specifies CASMSPTQYF.

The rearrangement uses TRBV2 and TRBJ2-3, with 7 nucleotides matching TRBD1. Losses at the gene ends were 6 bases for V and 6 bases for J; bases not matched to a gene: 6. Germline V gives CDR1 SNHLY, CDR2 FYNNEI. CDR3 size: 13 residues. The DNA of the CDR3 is TGTGCCAGCAGATCAGGGGGTGCGGATACGCAGTATTTT. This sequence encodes CASRSGGADTQYF. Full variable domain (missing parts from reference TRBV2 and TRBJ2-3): EPEVTQTPSHQVTQMGQEVILRCVPISNHLYFYWYRQILGQKVEFLVSFYNNEISEKSEIFDDQFSVERPDGSNFTLKIRSTKLEDSAMYFCASRSGGADTQYFGPGTRLTVL.

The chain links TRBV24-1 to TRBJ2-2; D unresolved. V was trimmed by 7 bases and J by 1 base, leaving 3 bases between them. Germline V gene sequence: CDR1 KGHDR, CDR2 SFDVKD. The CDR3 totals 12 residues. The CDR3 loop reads CATSVNTGELFF. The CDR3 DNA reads TGTGCCACCAGCGTGAACACCGGGGAGCTGTTTTTT.

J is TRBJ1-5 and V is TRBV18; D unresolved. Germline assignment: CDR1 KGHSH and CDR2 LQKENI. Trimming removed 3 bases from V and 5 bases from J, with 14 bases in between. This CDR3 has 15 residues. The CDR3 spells CASSPNTGSDQPQHF. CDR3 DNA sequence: TGTGCCAGCTCACCGAATACGGGCAGTGATCAGCCCCAGCATTTT. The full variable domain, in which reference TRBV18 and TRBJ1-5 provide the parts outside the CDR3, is NAGVMQNPRHLVRRRGQEARLRCSPMKGHSHVYWYRQLPEEGLKFMVYLQKENIIDESGMPKERFSAEFPKEGPSILRIQQVVRGDSAAYFCASSPNTGSDQPQHFGDGTRLSIL.

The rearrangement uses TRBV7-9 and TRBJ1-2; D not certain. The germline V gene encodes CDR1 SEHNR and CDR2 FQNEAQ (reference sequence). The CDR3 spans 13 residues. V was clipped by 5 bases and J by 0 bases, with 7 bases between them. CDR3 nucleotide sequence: TGTGCCAGCAGCGCCCCCCCTAACTATGGCTACACCTTC. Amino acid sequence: CASSAPPNYGYTF.

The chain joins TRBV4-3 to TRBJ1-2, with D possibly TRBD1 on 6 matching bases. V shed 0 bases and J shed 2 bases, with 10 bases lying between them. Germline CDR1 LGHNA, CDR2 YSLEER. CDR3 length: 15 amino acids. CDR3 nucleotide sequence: TGCGCCAGCAGCCAAGACTCCGGACAGAACTATGGCTACACCTTC. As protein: CASSQDSGQNYGYTF.

CDR3 coding DNA: TGTGCCAGCTCACGCCTTCCCCGGGACACCGGGGAGCTGTTTTTT. The encoded protein is CASSRLPRDTGELFF. V is TRBV18 and J is TRBJ2-2; no clear D gene. CDR3 length: 15 amino acids. The V gene's germline CDR1 is KGHSH and CDR2 LQKENI. Trimming took off 4 bases at V and 3 bases at J, with 12 bases between the two ends.

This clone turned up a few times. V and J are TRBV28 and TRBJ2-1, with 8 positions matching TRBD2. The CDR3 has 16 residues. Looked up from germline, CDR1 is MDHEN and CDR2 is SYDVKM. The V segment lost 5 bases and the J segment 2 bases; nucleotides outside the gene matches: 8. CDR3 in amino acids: CASSGVYGGAYNEQFF. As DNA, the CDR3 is TGTGCCAGCAGTGGGGTGTACGGGGGGGCCTACAATGAGCAGTTCTTC.

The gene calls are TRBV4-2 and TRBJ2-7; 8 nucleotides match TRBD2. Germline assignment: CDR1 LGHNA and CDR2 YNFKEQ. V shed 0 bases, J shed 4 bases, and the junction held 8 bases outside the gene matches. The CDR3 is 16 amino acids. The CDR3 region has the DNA TGTGCCAGCAGCCAAGATTGGTCGGCGGGGGGTTACGAGCAGTACTTC. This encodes CASSQDWSAGGYEQYF.